The TCR beta chain described here comes from a study of OX40 agonist ivuxolimab in advanced cancers. About the research overall: Patients got intravenous ivuxolimab at 0.01 to 10 mg/kg every 2 weeks.

General study results and limits: The authors did not determine the antigen specificity of the expanded peripheral T cells. Relative to CD4+, CD8+ T cells held more expanded clones on average.

The CDR3 loop spans 12 amino acids. Trimming left V 9 bases short and J 3 bases short, with 11 bases between. Per the germline V gene, CDR1 is SNHLY and CDR2 is FYNNEI. Details on this clone: Its antigen is as yet unknown.

Blood samples were obtained at baseline, cycle 4 day 1, and cycle 7 day 1. The assay was immunoSEQ multiplex PCR, and TCRdb's table has in-frame clones only and misses some. The repertoire has 60,000 to 80,000 clones, about 85% of them found once; the top ten carry 5%. The specimen comprised CD4+ or CD8+ T cells sorted from blood, sampled in a trial of the OX40 agonist ivuxolimab. The gene calls are TRBV2 and TRBJ2-5; tentative D call: TRBD2 (6 bases). The source of this sequence is an adult with an advanced solid tumor such as melanoma, head and neck, liver or kidney cancer. CDR3 bases: TGTGCCAGTGGACGACTAGAAGAGACCCAGTACTTC. Translating it yields CASGRLEETQYF. Using reference TRBV2 and TRBJ2-5 for the parts outside the CDR3, the full variable domain is EPEVTQTPSHQVTQMGQEVILRCVPISNHLYFYWYRQILGQKVEFLVSFYNNEISEKSEIFDDQFSVERPDGSNFTLKIRSTKLEDSAMYFCASGRLEETQYFGPGTRLLVL.